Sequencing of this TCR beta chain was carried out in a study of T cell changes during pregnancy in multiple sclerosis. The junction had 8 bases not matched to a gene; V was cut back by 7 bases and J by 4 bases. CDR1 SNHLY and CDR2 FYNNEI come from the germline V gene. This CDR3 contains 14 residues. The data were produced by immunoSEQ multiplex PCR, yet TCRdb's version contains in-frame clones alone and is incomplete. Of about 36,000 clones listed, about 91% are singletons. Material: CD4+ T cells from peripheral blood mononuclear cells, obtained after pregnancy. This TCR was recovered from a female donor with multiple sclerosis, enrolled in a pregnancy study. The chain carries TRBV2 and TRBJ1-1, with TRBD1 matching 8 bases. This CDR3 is CASNRQGWGTEAFF. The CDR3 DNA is TGTGCCAGCAACAGACAGGGGTGGGGCACTGAAGCTTTCTTT.